This TCR beta chain stems from a study of tissue T cells after allogeneic stem cell transplantation. Looking at the study overall: Graft-versus-host disease patients received grafts, several unmodified and three CD34-selected to deplete T cells. Pre-transplant PBMCs were recipient-derived, available from roughly five GVHD patients.

CDR3 length equals 13 residues. Trimming removed 5 bases from V and 5 bases from J; junction bases left unmatched: 5. In germline, CDR1 is LNHDA, CDR2 SQIVND (reference sequence). The method was immunoSEQ multiplex PCR; TCRdb's version includes in-frame clones alone and lacks a portion of them. The table records tens of thousands of clones, 92% of them present only once. The origin of this receptor is a woman aged 35 to 69 who later had graft-versus-host disease after an allogeneic stem cell transplant. The genes are TRBV19 and TRBJ1-1, with TRBD1 identical over 7 bases. The source material was blood, sampled before transplantation. The CDR3 spells CASSAKTGTEAFF. CDR3 DNA: TGTGCCAGTAGTGCCAAGACAGGGACTGAAGCTTTCTTT.